This TCR beta chain stems from a study of blood T cell repertoires in COVID-19. About the study: Collection of acute and convalescent COVID-19 samples took place in the United States, Italy and Spain. The analysed material was cDNA or gDNA that came from T cells, B-cell-depleted T cells, or PBMCs.

Here immunoSEQ multiplex PCR was the method, and the copy in TCRdb shows in-frame clones only, minus some. The profile shows tens of thousands of clones, about 84% of them singletons. The CDR3 totals 15 residues. V was pared by 2 bases and J by 0 bases, with 7 bases between. In germline, CDR1 is SEHNR, CDR2 FQNEAQ (reference sequence). This clone occurred once. The sequenced material came from peripheral blood. The TCR was taken from a man aged 60 to 75 with acute or convalescent COVID-19. This chain joins TRBV7-9 and TRBJ1-4; a possible D gene is TRBD1 (5 bases). In DNA form, the CDR3 reads TGTGCCAGCAGCTTAAGACAGTCAACTAATGAAAAACTGTTTTTT. Its translation is CASSLRQSTNEKLFF.